The clone carrying this TCR beta chain was seen at least ten times. Its matching antigen is unknown. From germline, CDR1 is SGDLS and CDR2 YYNGEE. V shed 2 bases, J shed 2 bases, and the junction held 3 bases outside the gene matches. CDR3 size: 15 residues. The data were obtained in a study of regulatory T cells in long-lasting Graves disease. Study results and limitations: TCR diversity was lower in persistent Graves' patients (versus newly diagnosed ones).

As for time point: persistent/refractory GD, antithyroid drugs over 5 years with positive TRAb. Generation of the TCR library employed RNA extracted from PBMCs. According to the study, TCR beta libraries were built with iRepertoire HTBI primers and CDR3-region Arm-PCR. Using its own MiXCR run on the multiplex PCR reads, TCRdb lists one record per CDR3 protein. This sample has roughly 400,000 distinct CDR3 sequences, with approximately 22% found just once. The V gene is TRBV9, the J gene TRBJ2-7, with 11 bases aligning to TRBD1. The clonotype was recovered from a female donor with Graves disease. Sequenced here: peripheral blood mononuclear cells (PBMCs), sampled when the disease was refractory, from a patient treated with antithyroid drugs. In DNA form, the CDR3 reads TGTGCCAGCAGCGTCGGGACAGGGGGAGCCTACGAGCAGTACTTC. It encodes CASSVGTGGAYEQYF.